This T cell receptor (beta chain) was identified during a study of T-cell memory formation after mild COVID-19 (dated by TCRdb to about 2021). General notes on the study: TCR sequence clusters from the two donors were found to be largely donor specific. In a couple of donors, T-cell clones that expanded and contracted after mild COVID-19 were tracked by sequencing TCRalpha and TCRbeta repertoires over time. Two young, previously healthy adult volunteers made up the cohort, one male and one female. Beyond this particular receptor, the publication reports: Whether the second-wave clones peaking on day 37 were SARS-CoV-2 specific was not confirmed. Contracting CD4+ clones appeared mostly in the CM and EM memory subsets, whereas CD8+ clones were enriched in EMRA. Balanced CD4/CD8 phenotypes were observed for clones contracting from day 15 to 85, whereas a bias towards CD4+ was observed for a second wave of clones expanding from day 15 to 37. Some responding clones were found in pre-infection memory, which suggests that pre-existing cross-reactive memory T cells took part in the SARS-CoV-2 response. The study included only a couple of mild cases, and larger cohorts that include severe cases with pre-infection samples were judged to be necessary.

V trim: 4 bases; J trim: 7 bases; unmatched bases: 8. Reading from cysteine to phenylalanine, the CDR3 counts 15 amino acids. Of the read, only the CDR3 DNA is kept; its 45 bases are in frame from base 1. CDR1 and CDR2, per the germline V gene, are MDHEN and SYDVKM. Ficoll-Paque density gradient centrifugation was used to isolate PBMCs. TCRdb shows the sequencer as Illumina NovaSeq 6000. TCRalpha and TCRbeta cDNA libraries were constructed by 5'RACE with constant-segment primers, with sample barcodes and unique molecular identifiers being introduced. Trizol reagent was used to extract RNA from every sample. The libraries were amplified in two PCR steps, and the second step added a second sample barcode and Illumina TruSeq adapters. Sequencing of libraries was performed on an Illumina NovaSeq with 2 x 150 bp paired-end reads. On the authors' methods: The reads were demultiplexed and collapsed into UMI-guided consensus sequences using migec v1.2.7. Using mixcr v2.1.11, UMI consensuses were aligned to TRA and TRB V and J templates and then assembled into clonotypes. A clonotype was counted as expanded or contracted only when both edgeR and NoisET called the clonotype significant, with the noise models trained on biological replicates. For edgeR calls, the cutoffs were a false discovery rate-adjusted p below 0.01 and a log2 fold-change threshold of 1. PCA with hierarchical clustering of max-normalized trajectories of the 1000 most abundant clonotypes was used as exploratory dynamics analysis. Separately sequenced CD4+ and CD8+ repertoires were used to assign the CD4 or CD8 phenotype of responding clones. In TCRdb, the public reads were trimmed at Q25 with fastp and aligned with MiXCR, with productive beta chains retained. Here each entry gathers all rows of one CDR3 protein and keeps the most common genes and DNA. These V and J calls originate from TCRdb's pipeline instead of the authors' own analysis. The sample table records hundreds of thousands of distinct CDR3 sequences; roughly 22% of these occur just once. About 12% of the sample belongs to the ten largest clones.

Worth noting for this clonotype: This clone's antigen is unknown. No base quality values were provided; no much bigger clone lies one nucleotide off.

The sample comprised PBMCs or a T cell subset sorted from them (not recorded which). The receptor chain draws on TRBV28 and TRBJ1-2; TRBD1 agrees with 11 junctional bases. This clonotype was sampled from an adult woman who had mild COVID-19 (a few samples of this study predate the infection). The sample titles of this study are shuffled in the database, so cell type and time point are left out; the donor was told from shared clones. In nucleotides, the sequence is TGTGCCAGCAGTTCCCTCGGACAGGGGGCGCTTGGCTACACCTTC. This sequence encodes CASSSLGQGALGYTF.